One and the same sample provided the 32 T cell receptor beta chains below, sequenced in a study of blood T cell repertoires in COVID-19. The assay was immunoSEQ multiplex PCR, and TCRdb's table has in-frame clones only and misses some. The sample includes roughly 160,000 clones, roughly 87% seen only once; the top ten take about 7%. The sequenced sample was PBMCs or T cells enriched from blood (not recorded which). The receptors shown here come from a woman aged 50 to 65 who had recovered from COVID-19.

Here the CDR3 DNA reads TGTGCCAGCGCCGGACAGGTCGGCTACTACGAGCAGTACTTC. This encodes CASAGQVGYYEQYF. The chain has TRBV19 and TRBJ2-7; 7 bases agree with TRBD1. V dropped 9 bases and J dropped 3; count of bases not matched to a gene: 11. The CDR3 runs 14 residues. Germline V lookup: CDR1 LNHDA, CDR2 SQIVND (reference sequence). The full variable domain, with the rest looked up from reference TRBV19 and TRBJ2-7, is DGGITQSPKYLFRKEGQNVTLSCEQNLNHDAMYWYRQDPGQGLRLIYYSQIVNDFQKGDIAEGYSVSREKKESFPLTVTSAQKNPTAFYLCASAGQVGYYEQYFGPGTRLTVT.

V and J are TRBV19 and TRBJ1-1; no reliable D call. The V end lost 7 bases, the J end lost 1 base, and 13 bases lay between the germline ends. This CDR3 region has 14 residues. In germline, CDR1 is LNHDA, CDR2 SQIVND (reference sequence). The CDR3, as DNA: TGTGCCAGTAATCCTACAGCAGGGAACACTGAAGCTTTCTTT. It codes for CASNPTAGNTEAFF.

The genes are TRBV5-1 and TRBJ2-3, with TRBD2 identical over 12 bases. Trimming cost V 1 base and J 5 bases; bases outside gene matches: 11. This CDR3 has 18 amino acids. From germline, CDR1 is SGHRS and CDR2 YFSETQ. As DNA, the CDR3 is TGCGCCAGCAGCTTGAGGGAGTCTAGCGGGAGGGAGGGAGATACGCAGTATTTT. This codes for CASSLRESSGREGDTQYF.

A remark on this clone: The junction differs from germline at one of its ends, possibly a read error. The V gene is TRBV20-1, the J gene TRBJ1-2; D gene ambiguous. The CDR3 is 11 amino acids. Germline V lookup: CDR1 DFQATT, CDR2 SNEGSKA (reference sequence). The CDR3 region has the DNA TGCAGTGCTCTGGGCCCGCCCCGTCCTGAATTC. Encoded protein: CSALGPPRPEF.

CDR3 sequence: CASSYGTGINQPQHF. In DNA form, the CDR3 reads TGTGCCAGCAGTTACGGGACAGGGATTAACCAGCCCCAGCATTTT. The genes are TRBV6-2 or TRBV6-3 and TRBJ1-5; the match to TRBD1 covers 9 bases. Germline CDR1 is MNHEY and CDR2 is SVGEGT. J was trimmed by 7 bases and V by 2 bases; bases with no gene match: 6. CDR3 length equals 15 residues.

The CDR3 sequence is CASGPAGETEAFF. The CDR3 DNA reads TGTGCTAGTGGCCCAGCGGGGGAGACTGAAGCTTTCTTT. This chain connects TRBV12-5 to TRBJ1-1; possibly TRBD1 for D (5 bases). Per the germline V gene, CDR1 is LGHNT and CDR2 is FRNRAP. Trimming pared 6 bases from V and 5 bases from J, leaving 13 bases between. CDR3 length: 13 residues.

The CDR3 region is CSVGVQWSSYEQYF. DNA of the CDR3: TGCAGCGTTGGGGTGCAGTGGAGCTCCTACGAGCAGTACTTC. The rearrangement joins TRBV29-1 to TRBJ2-7; D remains unclear. The CDR3 totals 14 residues. Germline assignment: CDR1 SQVTM and CDR2 ANQGSEA. Trimming left V 4 bases short and J 0 bases short, with 13 bases between.

This rearrangement joins TRBV19 to TRBJ2-2, with D possibly being TRBD1 (5 bases). Trimming cost V 0 bases and J 2 bases, with 7 bases left between them. Germline CDR1 LNHDA, CDR2 SQIVND (reference sequence). The CDR3 length is 15 residues. The CDR3 DNA is TGTGCCAGTAGTATAGAGACAGTTAACACCGGGGAGCTGTTTTTT. It translates to CASSIETVNTGELFF. The full variable domain, rest sourced from reference TRBV19 and TRBJ2-2, is DGGITQSPKYLFRKEGQNVTLSCEQNLNHDAMYWYRQDPGQGLRLIYYSQIVNDFQKGDIAEGYSVSREKKESFPLTVTSAQKNPTAFYLCASSIETVNTGELFFGEGSRLTVL.

CDR3 sequence reads: CASSSVRTGLIGNTIYF. The CDR3 region has the DNA TGTGCCAGCAGCTCCGTACGTACAGGGTTAATTGGAAACACCATATATTTT. This chain joins TRBV28 and TRBJ1-3; D is perhaps TRBD1 (6 bases). CDR3 length: 17 residues. Trimming pared 6 bases from V and 3 bases from J, leaving 21 bases between. CDR1 and CDR2 from the germline V gene are MDHEN and SYDVKM.

V is TRBV28 and J is TRBJ1-5; D is unclear. The CDR3 length is 16 residues. The V gene's germline CDR1 is MDHEN and CDR2 SYDVKM. V was clipped by 0 bases and J by 0 bases, with 9 bases between them. The CDR3 reads CASSLWVVSSNQPQHF. The DNA for the CDR3 is TGTGCCAGCAGTTTATGGGTAGTCTCTAGCAATCAGCCCCAGCATTTT.

The rearrangement links TRBV6-5 to TRBJ1-2; D is unresolved. Germline CDR1 and CDR2: MNHEY and SVGAGI. The CDR3 length is 13 residues. V was clipped by 10 bases and J by 0 bases, with 12 bases between them. The CDR3 region has the DNA TGTGCCACTCAGTTAGGAGCTAACTATGGCTACACCTTC. This translates into CATQLGANYGYTF.

The V call is TRBV6-5, the J call TRBJ2-7; 7 bases align to TRBD1. The CDR3 consists of 14 residues. V lost 6 bases to trimming and J lost 2 bases; unmatched junction nucleotides: 7. CDR1 MNHEY and CDR2 SVGAGI come from the germline V gene. Here the CDR3 DNA reads TGTGCCAGCAGGAGGGGCAGGGGGACCTACGAGCAGTACTTC. Residues: CASRRGRGTYEQYF.

This clone occurred a few times. The chain links TRBV3-1 (or the pseudogene TRBV3-2) to TRBJ1-2; D remains ambiguous. The CDR3 is 14 residues long. The germline gives CDR1 LGHDT, CDR2 YNNKEL (reference sequence). V was clipped by 1 base and J by 2 bases, with 8 bases between them. The CDR3, as DNA: TGTGCCAGCAGCCAAGGAGGCTCGAACTATGGCTACACCTTC. This gives the protein CASSQGGSNYGYTF.

This rearrangement joins TRBV5-1 to TRBJ2-1, with TRBD1 identical over 8 bases. Germline assignment: CDR1 SGHRS and CDR2 YFSETQ. The V gene end was trimmed by 4 bases and the J gene end by 0 bases; junction bases not matched to a gene: 3. The CDR3 consists of 15 residues. The CDR3 coding sequence is TGCGCCAGCAGCCCGACAGGGGACTCCTACAATGAGCAGTTCTTC. Encoded protein: CASSPTGDSYNEQFF.

This chain joins TRBV7-9 and TRBJ2-2; the match to TRBD2 covers 10 bases. The CDR3 sequence is 15 residues long. Germline V gene lookup returns CDR1 SEHNR and CDR2 FQNEAQ (reference sequence). V shed 6 bases and J 3 bases; nucleotides not matched to a gene: 4. CDR3 nucleotides: TGTGCCAGCAGGTCTAGCGGGAGCTACACCGGGGAGCTGTTTTTT. It translates to CASRSSGSYTGELFF. Together with reference TRBV7-9 and TRBJ2-2, the CDR3 gives the full variable domain: DTGVSQNPRHKITKRGQNVTFRCDPISEHNRLYWYRQTLGQGPEFLTYFQNEAQLEKSRLLSDRFSAERPKGSFSTLEIQRTEQGDSAMYLCASRSSGSYTGELFFGEGSRLTVL.

The genes are TRBV19 and TRBJ2-7, with TRBD2 matching 8 bases. CDR3 length: 15 amino acids. Per the germline V gene, CDR1 is LNHDA and CDR2 is SQIVND (reference sequence). V dropped 6 bases and J dropped 7; count of bases not matched to a gene: 14. The CDR3 here is CASSPNSGGAGEQYF. Written as DNA, the CDR3 is TGTGCCAGTAGCCCAAATTCCGGGGGGGCTGGAGAGCAGTACTTC.

The J gene is TRBJ2-1, the V gene TRBV7-2, with 7 bases aligning to TRBD2. Unmatched junction bases numbered 6, after V lost 4 bases and J lost 0 bases. CDR1 is SGHTA, CDR2 FQGNSA, per germline. This CDR3 contains 16 residues. The CDR3 DNA is TGTGCCAGCAGCTACACTAGCGCCTCCTCCTACAATGAGCAGTTCTTC. Its translation: CASSYTSASSYNEQFF.

The gene calls are TRBV2 and TRBJ1-4, with a weak D call TRBD1 (6 bases). Per the germline V gene, CDR1 is SNHLY and CDR2 is FYNNEI. CDR3 length equals 14 residues. Trimming pared 6 bases from V and 1 base from J, leaving 9 bases between. The CDR3 spells CASSLGGTNEKLFF. Written as DNA, the CDR3 is TGTGCCAGCAGCTTAGGGGGAACTAATGAAAAACTGTTTTTT.

The genes are TRBV30 and TRBJ1-6; D is unclear. CDR1 and CDR2 (germline): GTSNPN, SVGIG (reference sequence). V was trimmed by 1 base and J by 7 bases, leaving 8 bases between them. This CDR3 region has 13 residues. The CDR3 DNA is TGTGCCTGGAGTGAAAAAAGCAATTCACCCCTCCACTTT. Encoded protein: CAWSEKSNSPLHF.

This rearrangement joins TRBV5-4 to TRBJ1-6, with D hard to call. CDR3 length equals 13 residues. In germline, CDR1 is SGHNT, CDR2 YYREEE (reference sequence). V was cut by 1 base and J by 4 bases, with 3 bases left in between. The CDR3 is CASSLLYNSPLHF. The DNA for the CDR3 is TGTGCCAGCAGCTTGCTGTATAATTCACCCCTCCACTTT.

This chain joins TRBV3-1 (or the pseudogene TRBV3-2) and TRBJ1-3; no clear D gene. Trimming stripped 5 bases from V and 2 bases from J, with 16 bases between. The CDR3 consists of 16 residues. Germline lookup yields CDR1 LGHDT and CDR2 YNNKEL (reference sequence). This chain's CDR3 is CASSVVRSQAGNTIYF. In DNA, the CDR3 is TGTGCCAGCAGCGTTGTACGGTCGCAAGCTGGAAACACCATATATTTT.

This chain links TRBV5-4 with TRBJ1-2; the D gene is possibly TRBD1 (5 bases). Germline V gene data show CDR1 as SGHNT and CDR2 as YYREEE (reference sequence). The CDR3 extends over 15 amino acids. V lost 3 bases and J lost 2, with 14 bases in between. The CDR3 bases are TGTGCCAGCAGCTCTAAGGTGGGGGGGAACTATGGCTACACCTTC. Protein: CASSSKVGGNYGYTF. The whole variable domain, remainder taken from reference TRBV5-4 and TRBJ1-2, is ETGVTQSPTHLIKTRGQQVTLRCSSQSGHNTVSWYQQALGQGPQFIFQYYREEENGRGNFPPRFSGLQFPNYSSELNVNALELDDSALYLCASSSKVGGNYGYTFGSGTRLTVV.

This sequence joins TRBV7-9 and TRBJ1-2; 7 nucleotides match TRBD1. The junction had 14 bases not matched to a gene; V was cut back by 2 bases and J by 5 bases. This CDR3 comprises 17 residues. Germline V gene data show CDR1 as SEHNR and CDR2 as FQNEAQ (reference sequence). CDR3 loop: CASSLRDYGQADYGYTF. In DNA, the CDR3 is TGTGCCAGCAGCTTACGGGATTATGGACAGGCCGATTATGGCTACACCTTC. Combining the CDR3 with reference TRBV7-9 and TRBJ1-2 gives the whole variable domain DTGVSQNPRHKITKRGQNVTFRCDPISEHNRLYWYRQTLGQGPEFLTYFQNEAQLEKSRLLSDRFSAERPKGSFSTLEIQRTEQGDSAMYLCASSLRDYGQADYGYTFGSGTRLTVV.

The genes are TRBV14 and TRBJ2-1; 8 bases agree with TRBD1. Germline V gene data show CDR1 as SGHDN and CDR2 as FVKESK. J was trimmed by 6 bases and V by 4 bases; bases with no gene match: 14. This CDR3 is 17 amino acids long. The CDR3: CASSPFRGQGRFNEQFF. The CDR3 nucleotides read TGTGCCAGCAGCCCGTTTCGCGGACAGGGTCGTTTCAATGAGCAGTTCTTC.

In regard to this clone: An end of the junction does not agree with germline; a read error may underlie this. The chain combines TRBV7-7 with TRBJ2-3; perhaps TRBD1 as D (6 bases). The CDR3 covers 15 residues. Germline V gene lookup returns CDR1 SSHAT and CDR2 FNYEAQ (reference sequence). In nucleotides, the CDR3 is TGTGCTAGCAGCTTAGGGTTGGGGGCGGCAGATACGCAGTATTTT. Translation gives CASSLGLGAADTQYF. Complete variable domain (other parts from reference TRBV7-7 and TRBJ2-3): GAGVSQSPRYKVTKRGQDVTLRCDPISSHATLYWYQQALGQGPEFLTYFNYEAQPDKSGLPSDRFSAERPEGSISTLTIQRTEQRDSAMYRCASSLGLGAADTQYFGPGTRLTVL.

This sequence joins TRBV9 and TRBJ1-6, with D tentatively TRBD1 (6 bases). This CDR3 comprises 14 residues. Germline V lookup: CDR1 SGDLS, CDR2 YYNGEE. V was pared by 3 bases and J by 6 bases, with 10 bases between. CDR3 residues: CASSATGPNSPLHF. The CDR3, as DNA: TGTGCCAGCAGCGCGACAGGACCTAATTCACCCCTCCACTTT.

This sequence joins TRBV28 and TRBJ2-1, with TRBD2 matching over 7 bases. The junction had 13 bases not matched to a gene; V was cut back by 8 bases and J by 6 bases. The CDR3 totals 15 residues. In germline, CDR1 is MDHEN, CDR2 SYDVKM. The CDR3 coding sequence is TGTGCCAGCGCCCGTCTGGCTAGCGGACCCAATGAGCAGTTCTTC. Translated: CASARLASGPNEQFF.

The chain uses TRBV29-1 and TRBJ2-7; TRBD2 agrees at 10 bases. Trimming at V came to 2 bases and at J to 6 bases, leaving 4 bases not matched to a gene. The CDR3 loop spans 13 amino acids. Germline CDR1 reads SQVTM; CDR2 reads ANQGSEA. In DNA form, the CDR3 reads TGCAGCGTTGAATTTAGCGGGAGGAGCGAGCAGTACTTC. This gives the protein CSVEFSGRSEQYF.

The chain recombines TRBV18 with TRBJ1-4; 8 bases are shared with TRBD1. Trimming removed 9 bases from V and 4 bases from J; junction bases left unmatched: 7. The germline V gene has CDR1 KGHSH and CDR2 LQKENI. The CDR3 extends over 14 amino acids. The DNA of the CDR3 is TGTGCCAGTTCGCCGGGACAGGATAATGAAAAACTGTTTTTT. Translation: CASSPGQDNEKLFF.

Here the CDR3 DNA reads TGTGCCAGCAGCTACGGGACAGGGGTACAAGAGACCCAGTACTTC. Protein sequence: CASSYGTGVQETQYF. The chain carries TRBV7-2 and TRBJ2-5; 10 positions match TRBD1. This CDR3 spans 15 amino acids. V gave up 4 bases and J gave up 2 bases; unmatched junction bases: 4. Germline loops: CDR1 SGHTA, CDR2 FQGNSA. The variable domain in full, with the rest retrieved from reference TRBV7-2 and TRBJ2-5, is GAGVSQSPSNKVTEKGKDVELRCDPISGHTALYWYRQSLGQGLEFLIYFQGNSAPDKSGLPSDRFSAERTGGSVSTLTIQRTQQEDSAVYLCASSYGTGVQETQYFGPGTRLLVL.

The CDR3 nucleotides read TGTGCCAGCAGTGATCTCCGGGACAGGGAAGTAGAGACCCAGTACTTC. Encoded protein: CASSDLRDREVETQYF. The V call is TRBV25-1, the J call TRBJ2-5, with 9 bases aligning to TRBD1. This CDR3 is built from 16 residues. The germline CDR1 and CDR2 sequences are MGHDK and SYGVNS. Unmatched junction bases numbered 9, after V lost 3 bases and J lost 4 bases.

This clone was detected only once. This sample also contains other DNA sequences that code for the same CDR3. The genes are TRBV5-1 and TRBJ2-7; 11 nucleotides agree with TRBD1. CDR3 size: 14 residues. Germline V gene data show CDR1 as SGHRS and CDR2 as YFSETQ. J gave up 3 bases and V 3 bases, and 2 bases lay outside the gene matches. The DNA for the CDR3 is TGCGCCAGCAGCTCAGGGACAGGGGGCTACGAGCAGTACTTC. This translates into CASSSGTGGYEQYF. Full variable domain (outside the CDR3, taken from reference TRBV5-1 and TRBJ2-7): KAGVTQTPRYLIKTRGQQVTLSCSPISGHRSVSWYQQTPGQGLQFLFEYFSETQRNKGNFPGRFSGRQFSNSRSEMNVSTLELGDSALYLCASSSGTGGYEQYFGPGTRLTVT.